The rows below give T cell receptor beta chains drawn from one sample of a study of shared clonotypes between healthy human individuals. Libraries were prepared by immunoSEQ multiplex PCR; TCRdb keeps only in-frame clonotypes and omits some of them. The sample contains around 690,000 clones, 90% of which appear only once. The sample was memory CD8+ T cells from PBMCs. The receptors here all came from a young man in good health. Some clones in this sample may be carry-over from other donors' samples. Both conserved end residues are part of each CDR3. The order of the fields is V gene, clone size, D gene, J gene, CDR3 protein, CDR3 DNA. A D gene is named only where the DNA matches it firmly. The size field is filled for only some rows; it gives once, few, many or a size class.

TRBV6-5	.	TRBD2	TRBJ2-3	CASSYSRRGDTDTQYF	TGTGCCAGCAGTTACTCTCGGCGGGGGGACACAGATACGCAGTATTTT
TRBV5-6	.	.	TRBJ1-5	CASSLAGTPAVGNQPQHF	TGTGCCAGCAGCTTGGCCGGGACCCCGGCGGTGGGGAATCAGCCCCAGCATTTT
TRBV27	.	TRBD1	TRBJ2-7	CASSFGTGGHYEQYF	TGTGCCAGCAGTTTTGGGACAGGGGGACACTACGAGCAGTACTTC
TRBV4-2	few	.	TRBJ1-5	CASSPRDSDQPQHF	TGTGCCAGCAGCCCGCGAGACAGTGATCAGCCCCAGCATTTT
TRBV11-1	.	.	TRBJ2-2	CASSGPGKNTGELFF	TGTGCCAGCAGCGGTCCCGGGAAGAACACCGGGGAGCTGTTTTTT
TRBV25-1	.	TRBD1	TRBJ2-1	CASSGQTGIDEQFF	TGTGCCAGCAGTGGACAGACAGGGATCGATGAGCAGTTCTTC
TRBV19	.	.	TRBJ2-5	CASSIAPGQETQYF	TGTGCCAGTAGTATAGCGCCGGGACAAGAGACCCAGTACTTC
TRBV28	.	TRBD2	TRBJ2-1	CASRIGTSGRSQFF	TGTGCCAGCAGGATTGGGACTAGCGGGAGGTCTCAGTTCTTC
TRBV27	.	.	TRBJ2-2	CASRSSAGSTGELFF	TGTGCCAGCAGATCCTCGGCAGGGAGTACCGGGGAGCTGTTTTTT
TRBV28	.	.	TRBJ1-5	CASSLTAYSNQPQHF	TGTGCCAGCAGTTTGACAGCTTATAGCAATCAGCCCCAGCATTTT
TRBV30	.	.	TRBJ2-3	CAWSWGSNTDTQYF	TGTGCCTGGTCGTGGGGGTCCAACACAGATACGCAGTATTTT
TRBV7-8	.	TRBD1	TRBJ1-2	CASSLGRTGGLAYGYTF	TGTGCCAGCAGCTTAGGCAGAACAGGGGGTTTGGCCTATGGCTACACCTTC
TRBV5-1	.	TRBD2	TRBJ2-7	CASSWGAGVEQYF	TGCGCCAGCAGCTGGGGAGCGGGAGTCGAGCAGTACTTC
TRBV9	.	.	TRBJ2-7	CASSQTATYEQYF	TGTGCCAGCAGCCAGACGGCCACCTACGAGCAGTACTTC
TRBV28	once	.	TRBJ2-5	CASQLRETQYF	TGTGCCAGCCAGTTAAGGGAGACCCAGTACTTC
TRBV7-9	once	.	TRBJ2-2	CASWRPGLNTGELFF	TGTGCCAGCTGGAGGCCAGGATTAAACACCGGGGAGCTGTTTTTT
TRBV9	.	.	TRBJ1-1	CASSVGSREDTEAFF	TGTGCCAGCAGCGTAGGGAGTCGGGAGGACACTGAAGCTTTCTTT
TRBV5-1	.	TRBD1	TRBJ2-1	CASSPGQGGQYNEQFF	TGCGCCAGCAGCCCAGGACAGGGGGGTCAGTACAATGAGCAGTTCTTC
TRBV29-1	.	TRBD1	TRBJ2-7	CSVPRDRDSYEQYF	TGCAGCGTCCCCCGGGACAGGGATTCCTACGAGCAGTACTTC
TRBV28	.	TRBD1	TRBJ2-2	CASSLNRGPGELFF	TGTGCCAGCAGTTTGAACAGGGGGCCCGGGGAGCTGTTTTTT
TRBV6-4	.	.	TRBJ2-5	CASPPGGGETQYF	TGTGCCAGCCCCCCGGGGGGCGGAGAGACCCAGTACTTC
TRBV4-2	.	.	TRBJ2-7	CASSQEFPGPYEQYF	TGTGCCAGCAGCCAAGAGTTTCCAGGGCCCTACGAGCAGTACTTC
TRBV19	.	.	TRBJ2-2	CASSIGRLNTGELFF	TGTGCCAGTAGTATCGGGCGCCTTAACACCGGGGAGCTGTTTTTT
TRBV7-7	.	.	TRBJ2-3	CASSPGGPKDTQYF	TGTGCCAGCAGCCCCGGCGGGCCCAAGGATACGCAGTATTTT
TRBV27	.	.	TRBJ1-4	CASSGLTGYNEKLFF	TGTGCCAGCAGCGGGCTTACAGGGTATAATGAAAAACTGTTTTTT
TRBV2	.	.	TRBJ2-7	CASSEGRGESYEQYF	TGTGCCAGCAGTGAAGGTAGAGGGGAAAGCTACGAGCAGTACTTC
TRBV11-2	.	TRBD1	TRBJ2-1	CASSPRPTGEYNEQFF	TGTGCCAGCAGCCCCCGCCCTACAGGGGAGTACAATGAGCAGTTCTTC
TRBV28	.	TRBD1	TRBJ2-2	CASSLGTDLPGELFF	TGTGCCAGCAGCTTAGGGACAGATCTCCCCGGGGAGCTGTTTTTT
TRBV29-1	once	.	TRBJ1-3	CSVDFGGNTIYF	TGCAGCGTTGATTTTGGGGGCAACACCATATATTTT
TRBV6-1	.	.	TRBJ2-7	CASSETLAGVYEQYF	TGTGCCAGCAGTGAGACCTTAGCTGGGGTCTACGAGCAGTACTTC
TRBV27	.	TRBD1	TRBJ2-7	CASSLSPGTGAHEQYF	TGTGCCAGCAGTTTATCGCCCGGGACAGGGGCGCACGAGCAGTACTTC
TRBV5-8	.	.	TRBJ2-1	CAPGPGYNEQFF	TGTGCGCCCGGCCCGGGGTACAATGAGCAGTTCTTC
TRBV28	.	.	TRBJ1-1	CASSHTGKNTEAFF	TGTGCCAGCAGCCACACCGGGAAGAACACTGAAGCTTTCTTT
TRBV29-1	.	TRBD1	TRBJ2-7	CSVGTGANYEQYF	TGCAGCGTTGGGACAGGGGCGAACTACGAGCAGTACTTC
TRBV14	.	.	TRBJ2-7	CASSPAVGEQYF	TGTGCCAGCAGCCCCGCCGTTGGAGAGCAGTACTTC
TRBV9	.	TRBD2	TRBJ2-5	CASSVGSGGPGAQYF	TGTGCCAGCAGCGTTGGTTCGGGAGGGCCTGGGGCCCAGTACTTC
TRBV7-3	.	TRBD2	TRBJ2-7	CASSLIAGGRHEQYF	TGTGCCAGCAGCTTAATTGCTGGCGGGAGACACGAGCAGTACTTC
TRBV7-6	.	TRBD1	TRBJ1-2	CASSSGTGAEGYTF	TGTGCCAGCAGCTCAGGGACAGGGGCGGAAGGCTACACCTTC
TRBV25-1	.	.	TRBJ2-1	CASSESRNEQFF	TGTGCCAGCAGTGAATCCAGGAATGAGCAGTTCTTC
TRBV29-1	.	.	TRBJ2-1	CSVEDPLGSLEEFF	TGCAGCGTTGAAGATCCCCTCGGGTCGTTAGAGGAGTTCTTC
TRBV6-1	many	.	TRBJ2-1	CASSVGGGAYNEQFF	TGTGCCAGCAGTGTGGGAGGCGGGGCCTACAATGAGCAGTTCTTC
TRBV9	.	TRBD2	TRBJ2-3	CASRFSGSNTDTQYF	TGTGCCAGCAGATTTAGCGGGAGTAACACAGATACGCAGTATTTT
TRBV7-2	.	.	TRBJ1-1	CASSLVSGNTEAFF	TGTGCCAGCAGCTTAGTGTCAGGGAACACTGAAGCTTTCTTT
TRBV14	few	.	TRBJ2-3	CASSPRTSPWGTDTQYF	TGTGCCAGCAGCCCCCGAACTAGCCCCTGGGGGACAGATACGCAGTATTTT
TRBV9	.	.	TRBJ1-1	CASSPGQRNTEAFF	TGTGCCAGCAGCCCAGGACAGAGGAACACTGAAGCTTTCTTT
TRBV28	.	TRBD1	TRBJ1-4	CASGTGKQKLFF	TGTGCCAGCGGGACAGGGAAGCAAAAACTGTTTTTT
TRBV15	once	.	TRBJ2-1	CATSRDLGYSRSYNEQFF	TGTGCCACCAGCAGAGATTTAGGCTATTCCCGCTCCTACAATGAGCAGTTCTTC
TRBV10-3	many	TRBD2	TRBJ2-7	CAIRGTSGRSEQYF	TGTGCCATCAGAGGGACTAGCGGGAGGAGCGAGCAGTACTTC